This T cell receptor beta chain was captured in a study of blood T cell repertoires in COVID-19. CDR1 GTSNPN and CDR2 SVGIG come from the germline V gene (reference sequence). J was trimmed by 3 bases and V by 2 bases; bases with no gene match: 3. CDR3 size: 13 residues. Authors' analysis steps: Nucleated cell counts were estimated from reference gene primer amplification. The method was immunoSEQ multiplex PCR; TCRdb's version includes in-frame clones alone and lacks a portion of them. V, J and clone size were drawn from that table, and D and trimming were deduced from the DNA. The table lists about 150,000 clones, 70% to 90% of them singletons.

The TCR originated in a human donor with acute or convalescent COVID-19. The donor label of this sample is uncertain. The chain has TRBV30 and TRBJ2-7, with 8 bases lining up with TRBD1. Input material: peripheral blood. CDR3 protein: CAWSPGGVYEQYF. The CDR3 DNA reads TGTGCCTGGAGTCCAGGGGGCGTCTACGAGCAGTACTTC.